The 24 T cell receptor beta chains given below trace back to one sample, sequenced in a study of shared clonotypes between healthy human individuals. This table comes from immunoSEQ multiplex PCR, and its TCRdb copy is limited to in-frame clones, with some not included. Of about 92,000 clones in the sample, 40% to 55% were seen once. The sample was PBMCs. The source is a woman aged 40 to 55 in good health. Some clones in this sample may be carry-over from other donors' samples.

The chain recombines TRBV2 with TRBJ1-1; the D is unclear. The CDR3 has 14 amino acids. Trimming removed 5 bases at V and 0 bases at J, with 10 bases between. Germline V CDR1 and CDR2: SNHLY, FYNNEI. This chain's CDR3 is CASSYTLLNTEAFF. In DNA, the CDR3 is TGTGCCAGCAGTTACACCCTCCTGAACACTGAAGCTTTCTTT.

This CDR3 is CASSEAGGTEAFF. CDR3 bases: TGTGCCAGCAGTGAAGCAGGCGGAACTGAAGCTTTCTTT. The chain couples TRBV6-1 to TRBJ1-1; no reliable D call. Looked up from germline, CDR1 is MNHNS and CDR2 is SASEGT. CDR3 size: 13 residues. The V and J ends lost 0 bases and 5 bases respectively, with 7 bases between them.

This clone was observed a handful of times. The CDR3 is CASSQGEGEYAEQYF. CDR3 DNA: TGTGCCAGCAGCCAAGGGGAGGGGGAATACGCCGAGCAGTACTTC. The rearrangement uses TRBV5-4 and TRBJ2-5, with D perhaps TRBD2 (7 bases). TRBJ2-7 matches the DNA end more closely, so the J call is doubtful. Germline values: CDR1 SGHNT, CDR2 YYREEE (reference sequence). CDR3 length equals 15 residues.

About this clone: A far more abundant clone sits one base away, making this likely a read error. The V and J genes are TRBV7-2 and TRBJ2-1, with a possible D match to TRBD2 (5 bases). Germline CDR1 is SGHTA and CDR2 is FQGNSA. V was clipped by 0 bases and J by 5 bases, with 5 bases between them. This CDR3 contains 13 residues. The CDR3 DNA is TGTGCCAGCAGCTTAGCTAGCGACAATGAGCAGTTCTTC. Protein product: CASSLASDNEQFF.

There are a few counts of this clone. This chain joins TRBV5-1 and TRBJ1-4; no clear D. The germline CDR1 and CDR2 sequences are SGHRS and YFSETQ. V was cut by 0 bases and J by 6 bases, with 15 bases left in between. CDR3 length: 16 residues. The CDR3 nucleotides read TGCGCCAGCAGCTTGGAGGTACGGGCCGGGTATGAAAAACTGTTTTTT. This sequence encodes CASSLEVRAGYEKLFF.

This chain connects TRBV5-6 to TRBJ2-3, with unresolved D. Between the trimmed V and J ends, which lost 4 bases and 5 bases, there was a span of 5 bases. This CDR3 has 11 amino acids. Germline loops: CDR1 SGHDT, CDR2 YYEEEE. The DNA of the CDR3 is TGTGCCAGCAGCGGACGAGATACGCAGTATTTT. It codes for CASSGRDTQYF.

The chain carries TRBV25-1 and TRBJ1-5; the D is unclear. CDR1 is MGHDK, CDR2 SYGVNS, per germline. V was trimmed by 6 bases and J by 4 bases, leaving 10 bases between them. This CDR3 has 13 amino acids. CDR3: CASSPDPNQPQHF. The CDR3 DNA reads TGTGCCAGCAGCCCTGACCCGAATCAGCCCCAGCATTTT. The variable domain in full, with the rest retrieved from reference TRBV25-1 and TRBJ1-5, is EADIYQTPRYLVIGTGKKITLECSQTMGHDKMYWYQQDPGMELHLIHYSYGVNSTEKGDLSSESTVSRIRTEHFPLTLESARPSHTSQYLCASSPDPNQPQHFGDGTRLSIL.

This clone was counted many times. Without the conserved terminal phenylalanine or tryptophan, this CDR3 likely stems from a read error. It is unclear where the CDR3 begins or ends on the DNA, so no DNA is shown, and the CDR3 is as TCRdb lists it. The chain uses TRBV21-1 and TRBJ1-1; the table calls TRBD1, which could not be checked here. TRBV21-1 is reported as a pseudogene. The CDR3 adds up to 13 amino acids, both ends counted. The CDR3 loop reads CASSKVDNTEASL.

This clone has at least ten counts. The V gene is TRBV30, the J gene TRBJ2-6; tentative D call: TRBD1 (6 bases). Germline lookup yields CDR1 GTSNPN and CDR2 SVGIG (reference sequence). This CDR3 has 16 residues. V was trimmed by 2 bases and J by 0 bases, leaving 11 bases between them. In DNA form, the CDR3 reads TGTGCCTGGAGTTCGACAGGCTTCTCTGGGGCCAACGTCCTGACTTTC. As protein: CAWSSTGFSGANVLTF.

This clone was seen ten or more times. The chain couples TRBV6-1 to TRBJ2-7; no clear D gene. The germline CDR1 and CDR2 sequences are MNHNS and SASEGT. The CDR3 spans 14 residues. DNA for the CDR3: TGTCCACCTACCCCAGTACGTGGAACCTACGAGCAGTACTTC. Its protein is CPPTPVRGTYEQYF.

A single count supports this clone. The CDR3 loop is CASSLVDETQYF. CDR3 in DNA: TGTGCCAGCAGCTTAGTCGACGAGACCCAGTACTTC. The V gene is TRBV7-9, the J gene TRBJ2-5; no definite D call. Per the germline V gene, CDR1 is SEHNR and CDR2 is FQNEAQ (reference sequence). V was pared by 1 base and J by 5 bases, with 5 bases between. This CDR3 comprises 12 residues.

The CDR3: CASSDISGAPSSYEQYF. Here the CDR3 DNA reads TGTGCCAGCAGTGATATATCCGGGGCTCCAAGCTCCTACGAGCAGTACTTC. The V and J genes are TRBV25-1 and TRBJ2-7, with D perhaps assigned TRBD1 or TRBD2 (5 bases each). V lost 3 bases and J lost 0, with 18 bases in between. The CDR3 spans 17 residues. The germline V gene has CDR1 MGHDK and CDR2 SYGVNS.

The rearrangement uses TRBV7-9 and TRBJ2-1; a possible D gene is TRBD1 (6 bases). Germline assignment: CDR1 SEHNR and CDR2 FQNEAQ (reference sequence). V was trimmed by 6 bases and J by 4 bases, leaving 19 bases between them. The CDR3 consists of 16 residues. DNA of the CDR3: TGTGCCAGCAGTCCCTGGACAGCGACGCAGTACAATGAGCAGTTCTTC. Amino acid sequence: CASSPWTATQYNEQFF.

In the case of this clone: It is likely a read error: a sequence one base away is far more abundant. The same CDR3 arises from other DNA sequences in this sample as well. The chain carries TRBV18 and TRBJ1-2; D uncertain. There are 15 residues in the CDR3. Germline V gives CDR1 KGHSH, CDR2 LQKENI. CDR3 amino acids: CASSPDGLGNYGYTF. The DNA of the CDR3 is TGTGCCAGTTCACCGGACGGGTTGGGGAACTATGGCTACACCTTC.

The V gene is TRBV7-2, the J gene TRBJ1-1; D is possibly TRBD1 (5 bases). The CDR3 is 15 amino acids. Trimming shortened V by 5 bases and J by 3 bases, and 16 bases separated the two germline ends. Germline CDR1 SGHTA, CDR2 FQGNSA. The CDR3 DNA reads as TGTGCCAGCAGCCCACAGGCCCACTTGGACACTGAAGCTTTCTTT. It codes for CASSPQAHLDTEAFF.

This clone was seen once. This likely came from a read error, as a far larger clone is one base away. Other nucleotide sequences from this sample produce the same CDR3. The V gene is TRBV5-1, the J gene TRBJ2-7; D tentatively reads TRBD1 or TRBD2 (5 bases each). CDR3 size: 14 residues. Germline V gives CDR1 SGHRS, CDR2 YFSETQ. DNA for the CDR3: TGCGCCAGCGGCCCCATTGGGGGAGACTACGAGCAGTACTTT. Translated: CASGPIGGDYEQYF. Combining the CDR3 with reference TRBV5-1 and TRBJ2-7 gives the whole variable domain KAGVTQTPRYLIKTRGQQVTLSCSPISGHRSVSWYQQTPGQGLQFLFEYFSETQRNKGNFPGRFSGRQFSNSRSEMNVSTLELGDSALYLCASGPIGGDYEQYFGPGTRLTVT.

This clone was seen at least ten times. CDR3 loop: CAWSRSGNTEAFF. The CDR3 DNA sequence: TGTGCCTGGAGTCGGAGTGGTAACACTGAAGCTTTCTTT. V gene TRBV30 combines with J gene TRBJ1-1; D gene unclear. CDR3 length: 13 amino acids. V dropped 2 bases and J dropped 2 bases, with 9 bases sitting between them. Per the germline V gene, CDR1 is GTSNPN and CDR2 is SVGIG (reference sequence). The complete variable domain, with remaining parts taken from reference TRBV30 and TRBJ1-1, reads SQTIHQWPATLVQPVGSPLSLECTVEGTSNPNLYWYRQAAGRGLQLLFYSVGIGQISSEVPQNLSASRPQDRQFILSSKKLLLSDSGFYLCAWSRSGNTEAFFGQGTRLTVV.

This clone has a single count. This chain connects TRBV7-9 to TRBJ2-7; no clear D. The CDR3 sequence is 17 residues long. Germline loops: CDR1 SEHNR, CDR2 FQNEAQ (reference sequence). Between the trimmed V and J ends, which lost 0 bases and 0 bases, there was a span of 15 bases. CDR3 residues: CASSLALGSNASYEQYF. As DNA, the CDR3 is TGTGCCAGCAGCTTAGCACTCGGCAGCAACGCCTCCTACGAGCAGTACTTC.

V usage is TRBV30 and J usage is TRBJ1-1; D unresolved. CDR3 length equals 16 residues. Germline V gene data show CDR1 as GTSNPN and CDR2 as SVGIG (reference sequence). V gave up 0 bases and J gave up 1 base, with 15 bases separating them. CDR3 amino acids: CAWSVLGVFENTEAFF. Written as DNA, the CDR3 is TGTGCCTGGAGTGTACTGGGCGTGTTCGAGAACACTGAAGCTTTCTTT.

This clone was recorded many times. The rearrangement links TRBV4-3 to TRBJ1-1, with D hard to call. Trimming stripped 2 bases from V and 4 bases from J, with 11 bases between. Looked up from germline, CDR1 is LGHNA and CDR2 is YSLEER. This CDR3 has 14 residues. In nucleotides, the CDR3 is TGCGCCAGCAGCCAACGTACGTCGAGCACTGAAGCTTTCTTT. The encoded protein is CASSQRTSSTEAFF.

The chain is built from TRBV7-3 and TRBJ2-1; D remains ambiguous. Germline assignment: CDR1 SGHTA and CDR2 FQGTGA. This CDR3 has 12 residues. The V and J ends lost 5 bases and 8 bases respectively, with 10 bases between them. The CDR3 bases are TGTGCCAGCAGCAGAACCTTGGATGAGCAGTTCTTC. It is translated as CASSRTLDEQFF.

This clone was observed at least ten times. The rearrangement links TRBV2 to TRBJ2-7, with D perhaps matching TRBD1 (7 bases). V was shortened by 8 bases and J by 3 bases, with 17 bases between the two germline ends. The length of the CDR3 is 14 residues. CDR1 and CDR2 (germline): SNHLY, FYNNEI. The CDR3 loop is CASLSNRGLYEQYF. CDR3 bases: TGTGCCAGCTTGTCAAACAGGGGACTCTACGAGCAGTACTTC.

This clone was counted between two and nine times. The CDR3 is CASSISFAGGGETQYF. The DNA of the CDR3 is TGTGCCAGTAGTATTTCTTTTGCTGGAGGAGGGGAGACCCAGTACTTC. The genes are TRBV19 and TRBJ2-5; D may be TRBD2 (6 bases). V was cut by 3 bases and J by 5 bases, with 19 bases left in between. Germline V CDR1 and CDR2: LNHDA, SQIVND (reference sequence). This CDR3 region has 16 residues.

This clone has more than one count but fewer than ten. The same CDR3 is also encoded by other DNA sequences in this sample. The V and J genes are TRBV30 and TRBJ1-1, with D unresolved. Germline CDR1 is GTSNPN and CDR2 is SVGIG (reference sequence). The CDR3 totals 12 residues. V gave up 2 bases and J gave up 2 bases, with 6 bases separating them. CDR3: CAWSRANTEAFF. CDR3 in DNA: TGTGCCTGGAGTAGGGCAAACACTGAAGCTTTCTTT. Filled out from reference TRBV30 and TRBJ1-1, the complete variable domain reads SQTIHQWPATLVQPVGSPLSLECTVEGTSNPNLYWYRQAAGRGLQLLFYSVGIGQISSEVPQNLSASRPQDRQFILSSKKLLLSDSGFYLCAWSRANTEAFFGQGTRLTVV.